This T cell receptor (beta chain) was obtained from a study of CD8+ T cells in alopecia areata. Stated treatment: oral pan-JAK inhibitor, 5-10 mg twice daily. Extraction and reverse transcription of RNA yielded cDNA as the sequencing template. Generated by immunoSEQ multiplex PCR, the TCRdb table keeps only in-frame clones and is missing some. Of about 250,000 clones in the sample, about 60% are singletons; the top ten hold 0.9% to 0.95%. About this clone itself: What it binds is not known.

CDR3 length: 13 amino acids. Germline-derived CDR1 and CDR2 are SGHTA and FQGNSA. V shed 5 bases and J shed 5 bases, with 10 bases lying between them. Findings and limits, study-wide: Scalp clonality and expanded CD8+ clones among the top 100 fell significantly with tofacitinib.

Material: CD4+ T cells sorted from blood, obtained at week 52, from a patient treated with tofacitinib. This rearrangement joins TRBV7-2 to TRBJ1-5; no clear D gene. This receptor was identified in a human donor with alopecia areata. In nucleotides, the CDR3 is TGTGCCAGCAGCCCCGAGAGGGATCAGCCCCAGCATTTT. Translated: CASSPERDQPQHF.